The 27 T cell receptor beta chains in this list originate from one sample, sequenced in a study of blood T cell repertoires in COVID-19. The method was immunoSEQ multiplex PCR; TCRdb's version includes in-frame clones alone and lacks a portion of them. The table has tens of thousands of clones, around 88% seen once. Sequencing input: peripheral blood. These TCRs come from a woman aged 80 or older with active or convalescent COVID-19.

CDR3 sequence (DNA): TGTGCCAGCAGTTACTCGACGGGACAGGGGCCCAGGAGGACTGAAGCTTTCTTT. Protein product: CASSYSTGQGPRRTEAFF. This chain links TRBV6-2 or TRBV6-3 with TRBJ1-1; 10 nucleotides align to TRBD1. Losses at the gene ends were 0 bases for V and 5 bases for J; bases not matched to a gene: 12. The CDR3 runs to 18 residues. Germline V lookup: CDR1 MNHEY, CDR2 SVGEGT.

The genes are TRBV2 and TRBJ2-5, with D unresolved. V lost 2 bases to trimming and J lost 3 bases, with 4 bases between them. CDR1 is SNHLY, CDR2 FYNNEI, per germline. The CDR3 extends over 12 amino acids. The CDR3 loop reads CASSELEETQYF. The CDR3 DNA follows: TGTGCCAGCAGTGAACTAGAAGAGACCCAGTACTTC.

The CDR3 nucleotides are TGCAGCGTCAGGGAAGGGAGCAATCAGCCCCAGCATTTT. Translating gives CSVREGSNQPQHF. This chain connects TRBV29-1 to TRBJ1-5; tentatively, D is TRBD1 (5 bases). The V gene lost 6 bases and the J gene lost 1 base, with 10 bases spanning the gap. The CDR3 is 13 residues long. The germline CDR1 and CDR2 sequences are SQVTM and ANQGSEA.

The V gene is TRBV4-1, the J gene TRBJ1-2; TRBD1 matches 11 bases. V gave up 1 base and J gave up 2 bases; unmatched junction bases: 3. Germline CDR1 and CDR2: MGHRA and YSYEKL. This CDR3 contains 16 residues. CDR3 in DNA: TGCGCCAGCAGCCAAGTTGGGACAGGGGGGAACTATGGCTACACCTTC. It specifies CASSQVGTGGNYGYTF.

The chain employs TRBV14 and TRBJ2-2; 13 nucleotides align to TRBD2. Germline V gives CDR1 SGHDN, CDR2 FVKESK. The CDR3 is 19 residues long. V dropped 1 base and J dropped 0; count of bases not matched to a gene: 5. The CDR3 loop reads CASSQVTGTSGANTGELFF. The CDR3 DNA reads as TGTGCCAGCAGCCAAGTGACCGGGACTAGCGGGGCGAACACCGGGGAGCTGTTTTTT.

This rearrangement joins TRBV9 to TRBJ2-1; 7 nucleotides align to TRBD1. The CDR3 consists of 15 residues. The germline V gene encodes CDR1 SGDLS and CDR2 YYNGEE. V lost 4 bases to trimming and J lost 3 bases; unmatched junction nucleotides: 7. CDR3 sequence: CASSHLGGYYNEQFF. CDR3 in DNA: TGTGCCAGCAGCCATTTAGGGGGCTACTACAATGAGCAGTTCTTC.

This sequence joins TRBV27 and TRBJ2-1; 14 positions agree with TRBD2. Trimming at V came to 0 bases and at J to 7 bases, leaving 5 bases not matched to a gene. CDR1 is MNHEY, CDR2 SMNVEV, per germline (reference sequence). The CDR3 runs to 17 residues. The CDR3 loop reads CASSLSPGLAGENEQFF. The CDR3 DNA reads TGTGCCAGCAGTTTATCCCCGGGACTAGCGGGGGAAAATGAGCAGTTCTTC.

The chain has TRBV7-2 and TRBJ2-7; TRBD2 matches 11 bases. The CDR3 sequence is 15 residues long. Trimming cost V 4 bases and J 5 bases; bases outside gene matches: 7. CDR1 and CDR2 from the germline V gene are SGHTA and FQGNSA. Here the CDR3 DNA reads TGTGCCAGCAGCTCCATAGCGGGGGGGCCGCACGAGCAGTACTTC. Translating gives CASSSIAGGPHEQYF.

This rearrangement joins TRBV27 to TRBJ1-6; 10 bases align to TRBD1. Germline-derived CDR1 and CDR2 are MNHEY and SMNVEV (reference sequence). Trimming cost V 7 bases and J 12 bases; bases outside gene matches: 9. The CDR3 is 14 residues long. The chain's CDR3 is CASKPRTGGKPLHF. The CDR3 region has the DNA TGTGCCAGCAAGCCCAGGACAGGGGGTAAACCCCTCCACTTT.

The CDR3 sequence is CASSLGSYYEQYF. In DNA, the CDR3 is TGCGCCAGCAGCTTGGGCAGTTACTACGAGCAGTACTTC. The chain is built from TRBV5-1 and TRBJ2-7; D not certain. CDR1 SGHRS and CDR2 YFSETQ come from the germline V gene. Trimming shortened V by 0 bases and J by 3 bases, and 7 bases separated the two germline ends. The CDR3 extends over 13 amino acids.

This chain uses TRBV13 with TRBJ1-1; D is unresolved. CDR1 PRHDT and CDR2 FYEKMQ come from the germline V gene (reference sequence). The CDR3 contains 12 residues. Trimming took off 5 bases at V and 7 bases at J, with 11 bases between the two ends. Here the CDR3 reads CASSPQVGEAFF. CDR3 DNA sequence: TGTGCCAGCAGCCCCCAGGTAGGTGAAGCTTTCTTT.

This clone was seen only a few times. J is TRBJ1-3 and V is TRBV28, with D perhaps TRBD1 (5 bases). Germline-derived CDR1 and CDR2 are MDHEN and SYDVKM. The CDR3 covers 16 residues. V lost 6 bases to trimming and J lost 0 bases, with 15 bases between them. DNA of the CDR3: TGTGCCAGCAGCAGTGGACAACTGGGCTCTGGAAACACCATATATTTT. It codes for CASSSGQLGSGNTIYF.

The V gene is TRBV3-1 (or the pseudogene TRBV3-2), the J gene TRBJ1-5, with TRBD1 as a possible D gene (5 bases). The CDR3 length is 14 residues. The germline V and J ends were trimmed by 4 bases and 7 bases, with 14 bases remaining between them. Germline V gene sequence: CDR1 LGHDT, CDR2 YNNKEL (reference sequence). The CDR3 DNA reads TGTGCCAGCAGCCTCTCTGGGGCGGTGCAGCCCCAGCATTTT. It codes for CASSLSGAVQPQHF.

The chain employs TRBV27 and TRBJ1-1, with 7 positions matching TRBD1. The CDR3 is made up of 15 amino acids. CDR1 is MNHEY and CDR2 is SMNVEV in the germline V gene (reference sequence). Unmatched junction bases numbered 5, after V lost 4 bases and J lost 0 bases. CDR3 DNA sequence: TGTGCCAGCAGTTCCCGACAGGGAGTGAACACTGAAGCTTTCTTT. Translation gives CASSSRQGVNTEAFF.

The table lists this clone with a few counts. This chain connects TRBV15 to TRBJ1-5, with 9 positions matching TRBD1. V shed 3 bases and J 6 bases; nucleotides not matched to a gene: 9. There are 16 residues in the CDR3. CDR1 and CDR2 (germline): LNHNV, YYDKDF (reference sequence). CDR3 protein: CATSSRRDRVGQPQHF. The CDR3, as DNA: TGTGCCACCAGCAGTCGCCGGGACAGGGTCGGTCAGCCCCAGCATTTT.

The chain combines TRBV28 with TRBJ2-6, with D tentatively TRBD2 (5 bases). Germline values: CDR1 MDHEN, CDR2 SYDVKM. The V end lost 5 bases, the J end lost 3 bases, and 14 bases lay between the germline ends. CDR3 length: 16 amino acids. CDR3 residues: CASSLSGYGGANVLTF. The CDR3 coding sequence is TGTGCCAGCAGTCTCTCGGGGTACGGTGGGGCCAACGTCCTGACTTTC.

The chain is built from TRBV9 and TRBJ2-1; D unresolved. Trimming removed 0 bases from V and 6 bases from J, with 10 bases in between. The CDR3 totals 14 residues. Per the germline V gene, CDR1 is SGDLS and CDR2 is YYNGEE. The DNA for the CDR3 is TGTGCCAGCAGCGTAGGGGCCACCTTCAATGAGCAGTTCTTC. Translation: CASSVGATFNEQFF.

J is TRBJ1-2 and V is TRBV3-1 (or the pseudogene TRBV3-2), with 8 bases aligning to TRBD1. With V trimmed by 3 bases and J by 5 bases, 11 bases remained unmatched. Per the germline V gene, CDR1 is LGHDT and CDR2 is YNNKEL (reference sequence). The CDR3 runs to 16 residues. The DNA of the CDR3 is TGTGCCAGCAGCCAGGGATCGGGCCAGGGGGCTTATGGCTACACCTTC. It is translated as CASSQGSGQGAYGYTF.

The chain has TRBV2 and TRBJ2-1; 11 bases agree with TRBD2. The CDR3 runs to 16 residues. Germline loops: CDR1 SNHLY, CDR2 FYNNEI. V dropped 5 bases and J dropped 6; count of bases not matched to a gene: 9. CDR3 sequence: CASSIRTSGRSNEQFF. For the CDR3, the DNA is TGTGCCAGCAGTATCCGGACTAGCGGGCGGTCCAATGAGCAGTTCTTC.

V is TRBV29-1 and J is TRBJ2-5, with D possibly being TRBD1 (6 bases). This CDR3 has 11 residues. Between the trimmed V and J ends, which lost 6 bases and 5 bases, there was a span of 10 bases. Germline lookup yields CDR1 SQVTM and CDR2 ANQGSEA. The CDR3 nucleotides are TGCAGCGTCAGGGGTCGGGAGACCCAGTACTTC. This sequence encodes CSVRGRETQYF.

V is TRBV18 and J is TRBJ2-2, with D possibly matching TRBD1 (5 bases). V lost 3 bases, J lost 5 bases, and 7 bases lay in between. Germline V gene sequence: CDR1 KGHSH, CDR2 LQKENI. The CDR3 runs to 13 residues. This CDR3 reads CASSPTDTGELFF. The CDR3 nucleotides are TGTGCCAGCTCACCGACAGATACCGGGGAGCTGTTTTTT. Full variable domain (rest looked up from reference TRBV18 and TRBJ2-2): NAGVMQNPRHLVRRRGQEARLRCSPMKGHSHVYWYRQLPEEGLKFMVYLQKENIIDESGMPKERFSAEFPKEGPSILRIQQVVRGDSAAYFCASSPTDTGELFFGEGSRLTVL.

This clone came up once. The chain recombines TRBV10-3 with TRBJ1-2, with 10 nucleotides matching TRBD1. The CDR3 extends over 15 amino acids. The V and J ends lost 7 bases and 1 base, in that order; junction bases with no gene match: 6. CDR1 ENHRY and CDR2 SYGVKD come from the germline V gene. The CDR3 is CAINTGTGVNYGYTF. The CDR3 DNA sequence: TGTGCCATCAACACCGGGACAGGGGTTAACTATGGCTACACCTTC.

The chain combines TRBV27 with TRBJ1-2; D is perhaps TRBD1 (5 bases). The CDR3 covers 11 residues. The V and J ends lost 8 bases and 2 bases respectively, with 6 bases between them. Looked up from germline, CDR1 is MNHEY and CDR2 is SMNVEV (reference sequence). This CDR3 reads CASGGNYGYTF. The CDR3, as DNA: TGTGCCAGCGGGGGGAACTATGGCTACACCTTC.

This rearrangement joins TRBV7-2 to TRBJ2-3, with 13 nucleotides matching TRBD2. V lost 2 bases to trimming and J lost 4 bases; unmatched junction nucleotides: 6. There are 17 residues in the CDR3. CDR1 is SGHTA, CDR2 FQGNSA, per germline. The CDR3 protein is CASSLRTSGRGADTQYF. CDR3 in DNA: TGTGCCAGCAGCTTAAGGACTAGCGGGAGAGGAGCAGATACGCAGTATTTT.

The chain carries TRBV4-3 and TRBJ2-7; D is perhaps TRBD1 (5 bases). Germline assignment: CDR1 LGHNA and CDR2 YSLEER. The CDR3 totals 16 residues. Trimming shortened V by 3 bases and J by 5 bases, and 20 bases separated the two germline ends. The CDR3 DNA reads as TGCGCCAGCAGCCACACGGCCGCGCCTCAGGGCCACGAGCAGTACTTC. Protein sequence: CASSHTAAPQGHEQYF.

There are a few counts of this clone. The J gene is TRBJ1-1, the V gene TRBV24-1; TRBD1 matches at 8 bases. The V gene end was trimmed by 12 bases and the J gene end by 4 bases; junction bases not matched to a gene: 9. Per germline, CDR1 KGHDR and CDR2 SFDVKD. The length of the CDR3 is 13 residues. DNA of the CDR3: TGTGCCGCCCGACAGGGGTCGGGCACTGAAGCTTTCTTT. It codes for CAARQGSGTEAFF.

This chain connects TRBV5-1 to TRBJ1-1; TRBD1 is a possible D gene (6 bases). V was clipped by 0 bases and J by 1 base, with 10 bases between them. Germline V lookup: CDR1 SGHRS, CDR2 YFSETQ. There are 15 residues in the CDR3. The CDR3 spells CASSLANRENTEAFF. CDR3 nucleotide sequence: TGCGCCAGCAGCTTGGCAAACAGGGAGAACACTGAAGCTTTCTTT.